The present entry profiles one T cell receptor (beta chain) with its context. Sequencing was performed with immunoSEQ multiplex PCR; in TCRdb, only in-frame clones are kept and a portion is missing. The data hold around 250,000 clones, with approximately 80% observed a single time. This record belongs to a study of control samples from healthy donors and cancer patients. The CDR3 consists of 11 residues. Germline CDR1 SQVTM, CDR2 ANQGSEA. V was clipped by 4 bases and J by 12 bases, with 10 bases between them. This rearrangement joins TRBV29-1 to TRBJ2-6, with a possible D match to TRBD2 (6 bases). The sample taken for sequencing was PBMCs. The TCR comes from a woman between 55 and 75 years old with lung cancer. The CDR3 loop is CSVASASVLTF. CDR3 in DNA: TGCAGCGTTGCTAGCGCTAGCGTCCTGACTTTC.